Listed below are T cell receptor beta chains from one sample, sequenced in a study of technical replicates of blood from a few donors. Using immunoSEQ multiplex PCR, the repertoire was profiled, and TCRdb retains in-frame clones only, with some absent. The sample includes 75,000 to 100,000 clones, 95% to 96% of them seen just once. The sequencing sample was made of T cells isolated from PBMCs. The receptor set was obtained from a human donor in good health. Both conserved end residues are part of each CDR3. A D gene is named only where the DNA matches it firmly. Size is omitted from some rows. Given values are once, few, many or a class for expanded clones.

>.|TRBJ2-5|TRBV28|.
TGTGCCAGCAGTGCACAGGGCCCGGGGACCCAGTACTTC
CASSAQGPGTQYF
>.|TRBJ2-1|TRBV4-3|.
TGCGCCAGCAGCCAAGAGAGTGGGCCGTACAATGAGCAGTTCTTC
CASSQESGPYNEQFF
>.|TRBJ2-2|TRBV7-8|.
TGTGCCAGCAGCACGGGAGCCACCGGGGAGCTGTTTTTT
CASSTGATGELFF
>.|TRBJ1-1|TRBV7-3|.
TGTGCCAGCAGCAGGATCCGGGGGGACAACACTGAAGCTTTCTTT
CASSRIRGDNTEAFF
>.|TRBJ2-1|TRBV14|TRBD2
TGTGCCAGCAGCTTTAGGACTAGCGGGAAGTTCAATGAGCAGTTCTTC
CASSFRTSGKFNEQFF
>few|TRBJ1-2|TRBV7-2|TRBD1
TGTGCCAGCAGCTATCGACAGGGGGCTGATGGCTACACCTTC
CASSYRQGADGYTF
>.|TRBJ1-1|TRBV5-1|.
TGCGCCAGCAGCTTGGTGGGCTCCATGAACACTGAAGCTTTCTTT
CASSLVGSMNTEAFF
>.|TRBJ1-2|TRBV29-1|.
TGCAGCGTTGATCCGGGGGGTGGCTACACCTTC
CSVDPGGGYTF
>.|TRBJ2-1|TRBV14|TRBD2
TGTGCCAGCAGCCTGACTAGCGGGAAGTACAATGAGCAGTTCTTC
CASSLTSGKYNEQFF
>.|TRBJ2-1|TRBV19|TRBD2
TGTGCCAGTAGTAGGAGGACTAGCGGGGTATACAATGAGCAGTTCTTC
CASSRRTSGVYNEQFF